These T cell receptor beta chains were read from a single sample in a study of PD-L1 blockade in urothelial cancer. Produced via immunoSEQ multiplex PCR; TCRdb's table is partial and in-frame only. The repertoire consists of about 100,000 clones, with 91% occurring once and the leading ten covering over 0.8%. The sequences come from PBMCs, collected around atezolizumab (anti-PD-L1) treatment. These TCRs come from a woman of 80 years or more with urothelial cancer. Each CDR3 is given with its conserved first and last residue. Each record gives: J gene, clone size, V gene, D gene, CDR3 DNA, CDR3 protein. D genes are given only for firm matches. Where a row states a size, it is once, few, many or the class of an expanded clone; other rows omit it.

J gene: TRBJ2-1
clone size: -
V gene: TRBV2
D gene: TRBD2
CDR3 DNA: TGTGCCAGCAGTGTAGGTCTAGCGGGAACAAATGAGCAGTTCTTC
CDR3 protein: CASSVGLAGTNEQFF

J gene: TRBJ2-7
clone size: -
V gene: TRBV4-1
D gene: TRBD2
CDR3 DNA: TGCGCCAGCAGCCAGGCCGGGACTAGCGGGACCCAGCAGTACTTC
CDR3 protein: CASSQAGTSGTQQYF

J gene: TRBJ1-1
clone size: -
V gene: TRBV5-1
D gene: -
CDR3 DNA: TGCGCCAGCAGCGCGGGTAACACTGAAGCTTTCTTT
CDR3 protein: CASSAGNTEAFF

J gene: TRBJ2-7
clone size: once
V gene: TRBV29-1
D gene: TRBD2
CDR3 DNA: TGCAGCGTTGAACCGATAGCGGGAGATACCTACGAGCAGTACTTC
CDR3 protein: CSVEPIAGDTYEQYF

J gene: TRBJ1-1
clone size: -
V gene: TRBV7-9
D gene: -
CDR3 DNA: TGTGCCAGCAGCTTAGTAGGGCGGCCCTCGGGAGGTATGAACACTGAAGCTTTCTTT
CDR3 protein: CASSLVGRPSGGMNTEAFF

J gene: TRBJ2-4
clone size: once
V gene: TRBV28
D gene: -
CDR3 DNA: TGTGCCAGCACCTCCGTAGCCAAAAACATTCAGTACTTC
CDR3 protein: CASTSVAKNIQYF

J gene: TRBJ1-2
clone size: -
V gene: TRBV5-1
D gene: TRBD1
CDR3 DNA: TGCGCCAGCAGCTCCCACAGGGGTGGCTACACCTTC
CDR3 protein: CASSSHRGGYTF

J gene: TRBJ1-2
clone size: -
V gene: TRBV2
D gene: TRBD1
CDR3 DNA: TGTGCCAGCAGTGACCGGGACAGGGGGTACTATGGCTACACCTTC
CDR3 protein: CASSDRDRGYYGYTF

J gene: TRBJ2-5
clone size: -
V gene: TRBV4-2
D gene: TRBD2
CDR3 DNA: TGTGCCAGCAGCCAAGTCGCACTAGCGGGATTAGATTGGGGACAAGAGACCCAGTACTTC
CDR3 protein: CASSQVALAGLDWGQETQYF

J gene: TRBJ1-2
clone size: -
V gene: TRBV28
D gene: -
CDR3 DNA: TGTGCCAGCAGTTTGTCACGTCCGGGCTATGGCTACACCTTC
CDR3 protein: CASSLSRPGYGYTF

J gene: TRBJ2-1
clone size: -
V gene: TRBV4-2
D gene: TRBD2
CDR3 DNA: TGTGCCAGCAGCCAAGATCCCTCCAGCGGGACCTACAATGAGCAGTTCTTC
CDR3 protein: CASSQDPSSGTYNEQFF

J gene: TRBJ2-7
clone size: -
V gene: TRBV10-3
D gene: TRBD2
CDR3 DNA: TGTGCCATCAGTGAGTTGACTAGCGGGAGACCCGAGCAGTACTTC
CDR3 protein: CAISELTSGRPEQYF

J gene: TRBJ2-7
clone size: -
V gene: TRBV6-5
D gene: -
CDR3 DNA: TGTGCCAGCAGTTATTACGGACAGCCAGACGAGCAGTACTTC
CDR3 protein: CASSYYGQPDEQYF

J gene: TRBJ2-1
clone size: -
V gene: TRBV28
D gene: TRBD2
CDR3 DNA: TGTGCCAGCAGTCCCGTCTCGGGACTAGGAATGTATGAGCAGTTCTTC
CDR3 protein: CASSPVSGLGMYEQFF

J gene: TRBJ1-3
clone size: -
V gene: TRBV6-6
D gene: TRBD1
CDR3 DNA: TGTGCCAGCAGTTATCCGGGACAGACTGGAAACACCATATATTTT
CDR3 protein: CASSYPGQTGNTIYF

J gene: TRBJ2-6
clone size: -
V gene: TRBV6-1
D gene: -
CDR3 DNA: TGTGCCAGCAGCCCCGGCTCTGGGGCCAACGTCCTGACTTTC
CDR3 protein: CASSPGSGANVLTF

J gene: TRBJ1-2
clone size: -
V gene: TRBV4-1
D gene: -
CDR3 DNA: TGCGCCAGCAGCCAACCCACAGGGTTTTATGGCTACACCTTC
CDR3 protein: CASSQPTGFYGYTF

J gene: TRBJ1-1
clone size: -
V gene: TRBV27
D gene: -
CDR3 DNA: TGTGCCAGCAGGTCCACAGGGAGCGGTGAAGCTTTCTTT
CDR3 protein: CASRSTGSGEAFF

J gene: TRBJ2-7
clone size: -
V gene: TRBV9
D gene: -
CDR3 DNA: TGTGCCAGCAGCGTAAGCGGAAAGTCCGGGTGGGAGCAGTACTTC
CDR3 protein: CASSVSGKSGWEQYF

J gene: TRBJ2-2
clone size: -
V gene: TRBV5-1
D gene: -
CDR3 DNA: TGCGCCAGCAGCTTGGGACAATTTCCCGGGGAGCTGTTTTTT
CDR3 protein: CASSLGQFPGELFF

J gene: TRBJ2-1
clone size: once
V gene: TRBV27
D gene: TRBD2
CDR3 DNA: TGTGCCAGCAGTTTAGGGGCGGGAGAGTACAATGAGCAGTTCTTC
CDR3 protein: CASSLGAGEYNEQFF

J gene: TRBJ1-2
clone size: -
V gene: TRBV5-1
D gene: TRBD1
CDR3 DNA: TGCGCCAGCAGCCTGGAAGGAGACAGGGCTGGCGGCTACACCTTC
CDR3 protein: CASSLEGDRAGGYTF

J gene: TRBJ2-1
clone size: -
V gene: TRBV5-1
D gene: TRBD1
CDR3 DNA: TGCGCCAGCAGCGGGGACAGTGGGGAGCAGTTCTTC
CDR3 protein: CASSGDSGEQFF

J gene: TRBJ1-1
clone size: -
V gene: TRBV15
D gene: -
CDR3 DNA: TGTGCCACCAGCAGAGATCGGGGTGCTACTGAAGCTTTCTTT
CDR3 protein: CATSRDRGATEAFF

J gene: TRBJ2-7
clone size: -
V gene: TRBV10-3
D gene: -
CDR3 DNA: TGTGCCATCAGCGAACTGGGCACAAGCTCCTACGAGCAGTACTTC
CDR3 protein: CAISELGTSSYEQYF

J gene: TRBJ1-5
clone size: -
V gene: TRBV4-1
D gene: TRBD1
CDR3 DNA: TGCGCCAGCAGCCGCGAACAGGGGACGTTGAGCAATCAGCCCCAGCATTTT
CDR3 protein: CASSREQGTLSNQPQHF

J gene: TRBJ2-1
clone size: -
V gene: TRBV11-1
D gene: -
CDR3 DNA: TGTGCCAGCAGCTTAGCGCGGGCCGATGCCACCAATGAGCAGTTCTTC
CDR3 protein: CASSLARADATNEQFF

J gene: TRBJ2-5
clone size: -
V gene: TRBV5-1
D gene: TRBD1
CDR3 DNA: TGCGCCAGCAGTCCGTCAGCTGACAGGGAGGAGACCCAGTACTTC
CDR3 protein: CASSPSADREETQYF

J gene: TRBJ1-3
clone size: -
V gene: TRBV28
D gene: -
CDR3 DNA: TGTGCCAGCAGTTCCGCTGGAAACACCATATATTTT
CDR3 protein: CASSSAGNTIYF

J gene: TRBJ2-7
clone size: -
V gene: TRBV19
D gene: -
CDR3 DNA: TGTGCCAGTAGTACCTCACAGGGATACTCCTACGAGCAGTACTTC
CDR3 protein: CASSTSQGYSYEQYF

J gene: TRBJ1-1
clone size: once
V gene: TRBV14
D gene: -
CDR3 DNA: TGTGCCAGCAGCCAAGATTTGGGGCGGATCAACACTGAAGCTTTCTTT
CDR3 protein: CASSQDLGRINTEAFF

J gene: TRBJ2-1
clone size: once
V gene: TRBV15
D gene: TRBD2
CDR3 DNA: TGTGCCACCAGTCGGGGAGGGCCGGGTTCCTACAATGAGCAGTTCTTC
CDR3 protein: CATSRGGPGSYNEQFF

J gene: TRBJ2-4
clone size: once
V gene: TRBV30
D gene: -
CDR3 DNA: TGTGCCTGGAGTGTCTTTAGCCTAGCCAAAAACATTCAGTACTTC
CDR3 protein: CAWSVFSLAKNIQYF

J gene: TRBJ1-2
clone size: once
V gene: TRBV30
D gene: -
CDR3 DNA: TGTGCCTGGAGTGTAGGAGGACCCCGAGGCGGCGGCTACACCTTC
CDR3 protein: CAWSVGGPRGGGYTF

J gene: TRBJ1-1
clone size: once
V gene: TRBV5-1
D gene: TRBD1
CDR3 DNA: TGCGCCAGCAGCCCCGAATGGACAGGGAGGAACACTGAAGCTTTCTTT
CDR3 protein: CASSPEWTGRNTEAFF